This note documents a single TCR beta chain sequence. Its cognate antigen is unknown. The iRepertoire nested amplicon-rescue multiplex PCR amplified TCR alpha and beta CDR3s from RNA. TCRdb reanalysed the multiplex PCR reads using MiXCR and keeps one entry per CDR3 protein. This table has more than 100,000 distinct CDR3 sequences, less than 30% appearing once. This entry belongs to a study of glioma-infiltrating T cells. Study-wide findings and caveats: Non-neoplastic patients had below-expected tissue-blood divergence, while all gliomas exceeded expectation.

Sequencing used glioma tissue, nonneoplastic brain tissue, or PBMCs (not recorded which). This clonotype was obtained from a human donor with low-grade glioma or glioblastoma, undergoing nonglioma brain surgery, or in good health (not recorded which).

Here the CDR3 reads CASSSAGGTNEKLFF. The DNA of the CDR3 is TGTGCCAGCAGCTCTGCGGGGGGCACTAATGAAAAACTGTTTTTT. The chain couples TRBV7-2 to TRBJ1-4; tentatively, D is TRBD1 (6 bases). Germline CDR1 and CDR2: SGHTA and FQGNSA. The CDR3 is made up of 15 amino acids. Between the trimmed V and J ends, which lost 4 bases and 2 bases, there was a span of 11 bases.